The 30 T cell receptor beta chains below come from one sample, sequenced in a study of blood T cell repertoires in COVID-19 (TCRdb year 2020). Library method: the immunoSEQ multiplex PCR assay. Held by TCRdb, this immuneACCESS table contains in-frame sequences only and omits some clones. Under half of the omission traces to an unresolved V gene where checked; the cause of the rest is unknown. For this sample there are 65,000 to 90,000 clones; under 95% appear just once. Around 5.4% of the sample is taken by the ten largest. The sequenced sample was peripheral blood. All receptors come from a human donor in a cohort sampled during active COVID-19.

V usage is TRBV10-3 and J usage is TRBJ2-1; 14 bases fit TRBD2. Germline V CDR1 and CDR2: ENHRY, SYGVKD. The CDR3 is made up of 16 amino acids. V shed 6 bases and J 7 bases; nucleotides not matched to a gene: 8. The CDR3 sequence is CAISPGLAGAGNEQFF. Written as DNA, the CDR3 is TGTGCCATCAGCCCGGGACTAGCGGGGGCCGGGAATGAGCAGTTCTTC.

The rearrangement uses TRBV7-9 and TRBJ2-2; 11 bases are a match to TRBD2. This CDR3 has 16 residues. Germline CDR1 and CDR2: SEHNR and FQNEAQ (reference sequence). The V and J ends lost 5 bases and 1 base, in that order; junction bases with no gene match: 3. The CDR3 bases are TGTGCCAGCAGCCCCCTAGCGGGGGGGAACACCGGGGAGCTGTTTTTT. Its protein product is CASSPLAGGNTGELFF.

This chain links TRBV6-2 or TRBV6-3 with TRBJ1-5; 9 bases line up with TRBD1. The CDR3 totals 14 residues. After removal of 6 bases from V and 4 bases from J, the junction contained 4 bases not matched to a gene. Germline V gene lookup returns CDR1 MNHEY and CDR2 SVGEGT. In nucleotides, the CDR3 is TGTGCCAGCAGCCTACAGGGGGCAAATCAGCCCCAGCATTTT. This codes for CASSLQGANQPQHF.

V usage is TRBV19 and J usage is TRBJ2-2; 11 nucleotides agree with TRBD2. The V and J ends lost 5 bases and 6 bases, in that order; junction bases with no gene match: 5. The CDR3 runs to 15 residues. Germline lookup yields CDR1 LNHDA and CDR2 SQIVND (reference sequence). The CDR3 sequence is CASSPIAGGPGELFF. The CDR3, as DNA: TGTGCCAGTAGTCCTATAGCGGGGGGGCCCGGGGAGCTGTTTTTT.

This sequence joins TRBV5-1 and TRBJ1-1; 8 bases fit TRBD1. The V gene's germline CDR1 is SGHRS and CDR2 YFSETQ. Germline trimming cut 4 bases from V and 0 bases from J; bases unmatched to any gene: 2. The CDR3 totals 14 residues. This CDR3 is CASSPGQVNTEAFF. CDR3 DNA: TGCGCCAGCAGCCCGGGACAGGTGAACACTGAAGCTTTCTTT. Looking up the rest from reference TRBV5-1 and TRBJ1-1 gives the full variable domain: KAGVTQTPRYLIKTRGQQVTLSCSPISGHRSVSWYQQTPGQGLQFLFEYFSETQRNKGNFPGRFSGRQFSNSRSEMNVSTLELGDSALYLCASSPGQVNTEAFFGQGTRLTVV.

The V gene is TRBV25-1, the J gene TRBJ1-2; tentatively, D is TRBD1 (6 bases). Germline-derived CDR1 and CDR2 are MGHDK and SYGVNS. V was shortened by 4 bases and J by 6 bases, with 9 bases between the two germline ends. CDR3 size: 12 residues. The CDR3 nucleotides are TGTGCCAGCAGTGGCGACAGGCATGGCTACACCTTC. It specifies CASSGDRHGYTF.

This chain joins TRBV6-5 and TRBJ2-2, with D possibly matching TRBD1 (6 bases). This CDR3 is 15 amino acids long. Between the trimmed V and J ends, which lost 2 bases and 0 bases, there was a span of 7 bases. Germline V lookup: CDR1 MNHEY, CDR2 SVGAGI. In DNA form, the CDR3 reads TGTGCCAGCAGTTACGACAGGACGAACACCGGGGAGCTGTTTTTT. Translation gives CASSYDRTNTGELFF.

The V gene is TRBV4-3, the J gene TRBJ1-3; D unresolved. CDR3 length: 16 amino acids. V lost 0 bases and J 4 bases, leaving 13 bases between the germline ends. The germline V gene has CDR1 LGHNA and CDR2 YSLEER. This chain's CDR3 is CASSQEYRGEGNTIYF. DNA for the CDR3: TGCGCCAGCAGCCAAGAATATCGAGGAGAGGGAAACACCATATATTTT.

This chain joins TRBV7-2 and TRBJ1-1, with TRBD1 identical over 8 bases. This CDR3 has 12 amino acids. V was pared by 1 base and J by 11 bases, with 3 bases of the junction left unmatched. Germline CDR1 SGHTA, CDR2 FQGNSA. This CDR3 reads CASSLVDRAAFF. The DNA of the CDR3 is TGTGCCAGCAGCTTAGTGGACAGGGCGGCTTTCTTT.

In its sample, this clone was seen once. The chain has TRBV11-3 and TRBJ2-7; TRBD2 aligns across 8 bases. Germline V gene data show CDR1 as SGHNT and CDR2 as YENEEA. The length of the CDR3 is 14 residues. The V and J ends lost 1 base and 3 bases, in that order; junction bases with no gene match: 2. The CDR3 DNA reads as TGTGCCAGCAGCTTAGCGGGGGGGGGCTACGAGCAGTACTTC. This encodes CASSLAGGGYEQYF.

The sample holds one count of this clone. The chain couples TRBV11-1 to TRBJ2-2; TRBD1 matches 11 bases. V lost 2 bases to trimming and J lost 7 bases; unmatched junction nucleotides: 6. The CDR3 is made up of 16 amino acids. CDR1 and CDR2 (germline): SGHAT, FQDESV (reference sequence). This CDR3 is CASSLLGQGDHGELFF. In DNA, the CDR3 is TGTGCCAGCAGCTTATTGGGACAGGGGGACCACGGGGAGCTGTTTTTT.

The chain couples TRBV6-2 or TRBV6-3 to TRBJ1-1; 8 nucleotides align to TRBD1. The CDR3 is 13 amino acids. The trim removed 6 bases at V and 8 bases at J, leaving 8 bases unmatched. Germline V gives CDR1 MNHEY, CDR2 SVGEGT. In DNA, the CDR3 is TGTGCCAGCAGCCTGGCCAGGGGGCCCGAAGCTTTCTTT. As protein: CASSLARGPEAFF.

This clone occurred once. The chain couples TRBV10-3 to TRBJ2-7; 9 bases agree with TRBD1. Germline loops: CDR1 ENHRY, CDR2 SYGVKD. V dropped 6 bases and J dropped 0; count of bases not matched to a gene: 0. This CDR3 has 13 amino acids. CDR3 loop: CAIRQGASYEQYF. Here the CDR3 DNA reads TGTGCCATCAGACAGGGGGCCTCCTACGAGCAGTACTTC.

The chain employs TRBV19 and TRBJ2-3, with D tentatively TRBD2 (6 bases). The CDR3 has 16 amino acids. Germline V gene lookup returns CDR1 LNHDA and CDR2 SQIVND (reference sequence). The V and J ends lost 3 bases and 2 bases respectively, with 15 bases between them. The CDR3 reads CASSMPRREPTDTQYF. The CDR3 nucleotides are TGTGCCAGTAGTATGCCCCGGAGGGAGCCCACAGATACGCAGTATTTT.

The chain links TRBV5-1 to TRBJ2-5; 9 bases fit TRBD1. The CDR3 length is 14 residues. The junction had 9 bases not matched to a gene; V was cut back by 8 bases and J by 4 bases. CDR1 is SGHRS and CDR2 is YFSETQ in the germline V gene. This chain's CDR3 is CASTQGAIGETQYF. As DNA, the CDR3 is TGCGCCAGTACACAGGGGGCAATTGGAGAGACCCAGTACTTC.

The chain is built from TRBV9 and TRBJ2-7; D is ambiguous. The CDR3 extends over 15 amino acids. CDR1 is SGDLS and CDR2 is YYNGEE in the germline V gene. Trimming removed 5 bases at V and 0 bases at J, with 15 bases between. In nucleotides, the CDR3 is TGTGCCAGCAGTGCCACAAGCGCTAGCTCCTACGAGCAGTACTTC. It yields the protein CASSATSASSYEQYF.

The chain is built from TRBV25-1 and TRBJ1-5; D is unresolved. The CDR3 is 15 residues long. V lost 3 bases and J lost 0, with 9 bases in between. The V gene's germline CDR1 is MGHDK and CDR2 SYGVNS. The CDR3 sequence: CASSEGRYSNQPQHF. The DNA for the CDR3 is TGTGCCAGCAGTGAGGGCAGATATAGCAATCAGCCCCAGCATTTT.

V gene TRBV5-4 combines with J gene TRBJ2-5, with D possibly TRBD2 on 6 matching bases. V lost 3 bases to trimming and J lost 3 bases, with 12 bases between them. The CDR3 has 14 amino acids. Germline CDR1 is SGHNT and CDR2 is YYREEE (reference sequence). CDR3 in DNA: TGTGCCAGCAGCTCAAAGGGAGGAGAAGAGACCCAGTACTTC. This translates into CASSSKGGEETQYF.

The chain employs TRBV6-5 and TRBJ2-7; 12 bases are a match to TRBD2. The V segment lost 4 bases and the J segment 3 bases; nucleotides outside the gene matches: 4. This CDR3 is built from 15 residues. CDR1 is MNHEY and CDR2 is SVGAGI in the germline V gene. CDR3 loop: CASSFSSGGGYEQYF. In DNA form, the CDR3 reads TGTGCCAGCAGTTTCTCTAGCGGGGGGGGCTACGAGCAGTACTTC.

The chain has TRBV7-6 and TRBJ1-1; maybe TRBD1 (6 bases). V lost 5 bases and J 5 bases, leaving 12 bases between the germline ends. Germline CDR1 SGHVS, CDR2 FNYEAQ. The CDR3 loop spans 13 amino acids. The CDR3 DNA reads TGTGCCAGCAGCCAAGACAGGAGGACTGAAGCTTTCTTT. It yields the protein CASSQDRRTEAFF.

The chain combines TRBV25-1 with TRBJ2-6; 7 nucleotides line up with TRBD1. Germline V gene data show CDR1 as MGHDK and CDR2 as SYGVNS. The V gene end was trimmed by 4 bases and the J gene end by 0 bases; junction bases not matched to a gene: 3. The CDR3 extends over 16 amino acids. This CDR3 reads CASSVTGDSGANVLTF. CDR3 coding DNA: TGTGCCAGCAGTGTCACAGGGGACTCTGGGGCCAACGTCCTGACTTTC.

The chain uses TRBV9 and TRBJ2-3; D is ambiguous. Per germline, CDR1 SGDLS and CDR2 YYNGEE. V dropped 0 bases and J dropped 0 bases, with 14 bases sitting between them. The CDR3 is 17 amino acids. Written as DNA, the CDR3 is TGTGCCAGCAGCGTAGCGGGTCTTTCAGCTAGCACAGATACGCAGTATTTT. Its translation: CASSVAGLSASTDTQYF.

The chain has TRBV4-3 and TRBJ2-2, with unresolved D. Germline loops: CDR1 LGHNA, CDR2 YSLEER. V was pared by 6 bases and J by 0 bases, with 17 bases between. The CDR3 runs 17 residues. DNA of the CDR3: TGCGCCAGCAGAGAAAGGTTGGGCCCCGCGAACACCGGGGAGCTGTTTTTT. Protein: CASRERLGPANTGELFF.

The chain uses TRBV7-9 and TRBJ1-1; D possibly corresponds to TRBD1 (5 bases). The V gene's germline CDR1 is SEHNR and CDR2 FQNEAQ (reference sequence). The CDR3 covers 12 residues. The ends were cut back, 6 bases at V and 4 bases at J, with 9 bases in the middle. CDR3 DNA sequence: TGTGCCAGCAGGGGGGGTTCCACTGAAGCTTTCTTT. It yields the protein CASRGGSTEAFF.

The chain is built from TRBV4-3 and TRBJ2-1; 8 bases are a match to TRBD2. V shed 6 bases, J shed 8 bases, and the junction held 12 bases outside the gene matches. Germline assignment: CDR1 LGHNA and CDR2 YSLEER. CDR3 length: 15 residues. CDR3 residues: CASSLSYGGAYEQFF. CDR3 coding DNA: TGCGCCAGCAGTCTTTCGTACGGGGGGGCATATGAGCAGTTCTTC.

The gene calls are TRBV6-1 and TRBJ1-6; D remains unclear. The V gene lost 2 bases and the J gene lost 4 bases, with 6 bases spanning the gap. The length of the CDR3 is 14 residues. Germline V gene lookup returns CDR1 MNHNS and CDR2 SASEGT. CDR3 residues: CASSEKRYNSPLHF. The DNA of the CDR3 is TGTGCCAGCAGTGAAAAGCGATATAATTCACCCCTCCACTTT.

V gene TRBV11-2 combines with J gene TRBJ2-1, with 11 bases lining up with TRBD2. Germline trimming cut 5 bases from V and 7 bases from J; bases unmatched to any gene: 7. The length of the CDR3 is 15 residues. Germline V CDR1 and CDR2: SGHAT, FQNNGV. In DNA form, the CDR3 reads TGTGCCAGCAGCCCATCTAGCGGGGGGCTTAATGAGCAGTTCTTC. This gives the protein CASSPSSGGLNEQFF.

This sequence joins TRBV7-2 and TRBJ2-7; 15 nucleotides match TRBD2. The V gene end was trimmed by 6 bases and the J gene end by 6 bases; junction bases not matched to a gene: 6. Per the germline V gene, CDR1 is SGHTA and CDR2 is FQGNSA. This CDR3 spans 15 amino acids. The CDR3 nucleotides read TGTGCCAGCAGTTCAAGGACTAGCGGGGGGGCCGAGCAGTACTTC. Translation: CASSSRTSGGAEQYF.

The chain employs TRBV4-1 and TRBJ1-3, with D uncertain. V was cut by 0 bases and J by 5 bases, with 5 bases left in between. CDR3 length: 13 residues. Germline-derived CDR1 and CDR2 are MGHRA and YSYEKL. CDR3 in amino acids: CASSQDLRNTIYF. CDR3 DNA sequence: TGCGCCAGCAGCCAAGATCTCCGAAACACCATATATTTT.

The chain recombines TRBV2 with TRBJ1-5, with D unresolved. The CDR3 contains 13 residues. Germline-derived CDR1 and CDR2 are SNHLY and FYNNEI. V was cut by 4 bases and J by 2 bases, with 6 bases left in between. The CDR3 spells CASSAEGNQPQHF. In DNA, the CDR3 is TGTGCCAGCAGTGCGGAGGGCAATCAGCCCCAGCATTTT.